Included here is one T cell receptor (beta chain) sequence, with context. These data originate in a study of blood T cell repertoires in COVID-19. Study-level information: The samples span acute and convalescent COVID-19 from the United States, Italy and Spain. PBMCs, B-cell-depleted T cells, or T cells provided the cDNA or gDNA that made up the material.

The CDR3 has 17 amino acids. V dropped 6 bases and J dropped 6 bases, with 24 bases sitting between them. In germline, CDR1 is SGHNT, CDR2 YYREEE (reference sequence). In the authors' workflow: Amplification of reference gene primers provided the estimated nucleated cell counts. Data came from immunoSEQ multiplex PCR; TCRdb stores just in-frame clones and leaves some out. Clone size and V and J calls were adopted from that table, with D and trimming inferred from the DNA. The sample has 200,000 or so clones, under 85% seen once. The V call is TRBV5-4, the J call TRBJ2-2; TRBD2 might be the D (5 bases). Sample: peripheral blood. The clonotype originates from a woman in her thirties or forties with acute or convalescent COVID-19. CDR3 sequence reads: CASTDFRGRTPAGELFF. DNA for the CDR3: TGTGCCAGCACGGACTTTCGGGGAAGAACTCCGGCCGGGGAGCTGTTTTTT.